The clone carrying this T cell receptor beta chain was observed a single time. This clone may be a read error of a much larger clone one base away. The entry originates in a study of breast tumors, draining lymph nodes, adjacent tissues. TCRdb recomputed calls from the multiplex PCR reads with MiXCR, one row per CDR3 protein. This sample carries around 25,000 distinct CDR3 sequences, around 23% of them seen once, and the ten largest clones take approximately 15%. Per the germline V gene, CDR1 is LGHDT and CDR2 is YNNKEL (reference sequence). This CDR3 spans 14 amino acids. Trimming cost V 3 bases and J 2 bases, with 7 bases left between them.

Material for sequencing was breast tumor tissue. The clonotype originates from a female donor with breast cancer. Some clones in this sample may be carry-over from other donors' samples. The chain has TRBV3-1 and TRBJ2-2, with a weak D call TRBD2 (5 bases). The CDR3 nucleotides read TGTGCCAGCAGCCAGGAGGCTAACACCGGGGAGCTGTTTTTT. Residues: CASSQEANTGELFF.